The rows below give T cell receptor beta chains drawn from one sample of a study of beta chain features in type 1 diabetes. The protocol was immunoSEQ multiplex PCR, while the TCRdb copy is restricted to in-frame clones and leaves out a portion. The sample lists 40,000 to 65,000 clones, under 75% occurring once. The specimen sequenced was stem cell memory CD4+ T cells from blood. The source is a young woman with type 1 diabetes. The CDR3 runs from the conserved cysteine through the conserved F or W. Each record gives: CDR3 DNA, CDR3 protein, V gene, CDR3 length, J gene, clone size, D gene. A D gene is named only where the DNA matches it firmly. The listing skips clone size in some rows; elsewhere it reads once, few, many or a size class.

TGTGCCAGCAGCTTTCTAGCGGGTAGGGATGAGCAGTTCTTC CASSFLAGRDEQFF TRBV7-9 14 TRBJ2-1 NA TRBD2
TGTGCCAGCAGTTTACCAGGCGGGAGATTCTACGATGAGCAGTTCTTC CASSLPGGRFYDEQFF TRBV28 16 TRBJ2-1 NA TRBD2
TGTGCCAGCAGTGGGACAGTTAGCAATCAGCCCCAGCATTTT CASSGTVSNQPQHF TRBV2 14 TRBJ1-5 NA NA
TGCAGCGTTGAGGGCGACAGGGCCACCTTTGAAGCTTTCTTT CSVEGDRATFEAFF TRBV29-1 14 TRBJ1-1 NA TRBD1
TGTGCCAGCTCACTTCTTGGGAGCGGCTACAATGAGCAGTTCTTC CASSLLGSGYNEQFF TRBV18 15 TRBJ2-1 NA NA
TGTGCCAGCACCGCGGGTAGCGGGAGTGATACGCAGTATTTT CASTAGSGSDTQYF TRBV7-3 14 TRBJ2-3 NA TRBD2
TGTGCCAGCTCACCCGGGACAGGGAGGGATGAAGCTTTCTTT CASSPGTGRDEAFF TRBV18 14 TRBJ1-1 NA TRBD1
TGTGCCAGCAGCCGTATCACTGAAGCTTTCTTT CASSRITEAFF TRBV6-6 11 TRBJ1-1 NA NA
TGTGCCAGCAGTATACAACAGGATTCTGGCTACACCTTC CASSIQQDSGYTF TRBV6-1 13 TRBJ1-2 once NA
TGTGCCAGCAGCGCGGGACTAGCGGAAGAGACCCAGTACTTC CASSAGLAEETQYF TRBV7-9 14 TRBJ2-5 NA TRBD2
TGTGCCAGCAGCCGTAGCGGTACCTACAATGAGCAGTTCTTC CASSRSGTYNEQFF TRBV7-6 14 TRBJ2-1 NA NA
TGTGCCATCAGTGAGGGGGAGACTCAAGAGACCCAGTACTTC CAISEGETQETQYF TRBV10-3 14 TRBJ2-5 NA NA
TGTGCCTGGAGTGTAGGAGGGAACGGCTACACCTTC CAWSVGGNGYTF TRBV30 12 TRBJ1-2 once NA
TGCGCCAGCAGCTTGTCCCGGGAGTGGGAGACCCAGTACTTC CASSLSREWETQYF TRBV5-1 14 TRBJ2-5 NA NA
TGCGCCAGCAGCTTGGCTCGGGGGGCCCTCTCTGGGGCCAACGTCCTGACTTTC CASSLARGALSGANVLTF TRBV5-1 18 TRBJ2-6 few NA
TGTGCCATCAGCAGGGGAGAGACCCAGTACTTC CAISRGETQYF TRBV10-3 11 TRBJ2-5 NA NA
TGCGCCAGCAGCCAAGACAGGGTACTCTACGAGCAGTACTTC CASSQDRVLYEQYF TRBV4-1 14 TRBJ2-7 NA NA
TGCAGCGCCCGGAAACCCGTCCGCGCTAGCGGAAGCAATGAGCAGTTCTTC CSARKPVRASGSNEQFF TRBV29-1 17 TRBJ2-1 NA TRBD2
TGTGCCAGCAGCCGGGAGGGGGACGTCTACAATGAGCAGTTCTTC CASSREGDVYNEQFF TRBV9 15 TRBJ2-1 NA TRBD2
TGCGCCAGCAGCTTGGATATGGGCGAGAACACTGAAGCTTTCTTT CASSLDMGENTEAFF TRBV5-1 15 TRBJ1-1 NA NA
TGCAGCGCTTGGACTACTACCTACGAGCAGTACTTC CSAWTTTYEQYF TRBV29-1 12 TRBJ2-7 NA NA
TGCGCCAGCAGCTTGAGGGGACAGGGGGCGGACACTGAAGCTTTCTTT CASSLRGQGADTEAFF TRBV5-1 16 TRBJ1-1 NA TRBD1
TGTGCCAGCAGGTCTAGGGGCGGACAATCCTACAATGAGCAGTTCTTC CASRSRGGQSYNEQFF TRBV11-2 16 TRBJ2-1 NA NA